This T cell receptor beta chain was identified in a study of esophageal squamous cell carcinoma under preoperative chemotherapy (dated by TCRdb to 2016 to 2019). Describing the broader study: Both tumor-infiltrating lymphocytes and peripheral blood T cells had their TCR repertoires profiled in the study. The study examined the effect of paclitaxel-nedaplatin chemotherapy on T-cell receptor repertoires in patients with esophageal squamous cell carcinoma. The cohort comprised four to six patients with primary esophageal squamous cell carcinoma. Repertoires from samples collected before paclitaxel-nedaplatin therapy were compared with repertoires from samples collected after the therapy.

Comments on this clonotype: The antigen it recognizes is unknown. A junction end diverges from the germline sequence, so it may reflect a read error.

Library creation used PCR. Sequencing was performed on a HiSeq X Ten. TCR repertoires were characterized by high-throughput sequencing. Using fastp trimming at Q25 and MiXCR clonotype assembly, TCRdb reanalyzed the public sequencing data and kept in-frame beta chains. Rows are unified per CDR3 protein, each entry keeping the most common DNA and genes. For this sample the table gives over 25,000 distinct CDR3 sequences, of which around 50% were detected only once. The ten largest account for roughly 23% of the sample. Reading the label with the study, this specimen's time point is: after preoperative PTX-NDP chemotherapy. Patients received paclitaxel-nedaplatin as preoperative chemotherapy before surgery. The paper as a whole reports these results and caveats: Post-treatment tumor-infiltrating lymphocytes appeared to be derived in part from peripheral T cells migrating into the tumor, rather than solely from local clonal changes. Immediate and substantial changes in clonotype frequency were induced by paclitaxel-nedaplatin therapy, and contraction rather than amplification was more likely to be observed among abundant clones. The analysis included only a handful of patients with esophageal squamous cell carcinoma, making the cohort small. A significant increase in TCR diversity was observed in peripheral T cells after chemotherapy, whereas no such increase was observed in tumor-infiltrating lymphocytes.

The CDR3 sequence holds 16 residues, the cysteine and phenylalanine included. The entry retains the CDR3 DNA only, 48 bases that are in frame from base 1. The specimen was obtained from a patient given preoperative chemotherapy. This TCR was sampled from a human donor with esophageal squamous cell carcinoma. The donor label of this sample is uncertain. The sequence joins TRBV12-3 or TRBV12-4 to TRBJ2-3; a tentative D match to TRBD2 spans 7 bases. The nucleotide sequence is given as TGTGCCAGCGGGGGCACTGGGGGGGGCAGCACAGAGACGCAGTATTTT. Translation gives CASGGTGGGSTETQYF.